Below, 30 T cell receptor beta chains from the same sample are listed, as sequenced in a study of blood T cell repertoires in COVID-19. Only in-frame clones appear in the TCRdb table, and some are missing; sequencing was by immunoSEQ multiplex PCR. In the table there are tens of thousands of clones, roughly four fifths of which are singletons. The sequenced sample was peripheral blood. The receptors stem from a man aged 60 to 69 with active COVID-19.

The V and J genes are TRBV30 and TRBJ1-4, with no clear D. The CDR3 is 14 residues long. Trimming cost V 4 bases and J 8 bases, with 17 bases left between them. The V gene's germline CDR1 is GTSNPN and CDR2 SVGIG (reference sequence). The CDR3 reads CAWTMGALGEKLFF. The CDR3 nucleotides are TGTGCCTGGACAATGGGAGCCTTAGGCGAAAAACTGTTTTTT.

V gene TRBV7-2 combines with J gene TRBJ2-1; 10 bases align to TRBD2. The ends lost 3 bases at V and 7 bases at J; junction bases unmatched: 3. The length of the CDR3 is 14 residues. From germline, CDR1 is SGHTA and CDR2 FQGNSA. In DNA form, the CDR3 reads TGTGCCAGCAGCTTGGGACTAGCGTGGAATGAGCAGTTCTTC. It is translated as CASSLGLAWNEQFF.

The chain is built from TRBV5-1 and TRBJ1-3, with D possibly being TRBD1 (6 bases). The CDR3 is 16 residues long. Germline V CDR1 and CDR2: SGHRS, YFSETQ. V gave up 0 bases and J gave up 4 bases, with 14 bases separating them. In nucleotides, the CDR3 is TGCGCCAGCAGCTTGGCCGGGACATATTACGGAAACACCATATATTTT. It encodes CASSLAGTYYGNTIYF. The full variable domain, its missing parts supplied by reference TRBV5-1 and TRBJ1-3, is KAGVTQTPRYLIKTRGQQVTLSCSPISGHRSVSWYQQTPGQGLQFLFEYFSETQRNKGNFPGRFSGRQFSNSRSEMNVSTLELGDSALYLCASSLAGTYYGNTIYFGEGSWLTVV.

This clone was seen only once. This chain connects TRBV6-5 to TRBJ2-7; D perhaps matches TRBD1 (5 bases). V dropped 6 bases and J dropped 4 bases, with 7 bases sitting between them. The germline V gene encodes CDR1 MNHEY and CDR2 SVGAGI. This CDR3 is 11 amino acids long. The CDR3 DNA reads TGTGCCAGCAGCGCAGGGTACGAGCAGTACTTC. This encodes CASSAGYEQYF.

This chain joins TRBV29-1 and TRBJ1-4; a weak D match, TRBD1 (5 bases). The CDR3 length is 14 residues. V was clipped by 1 base and J by 6 bases, with 12 bases between them. Germline V gene data show CDR1 as SQVTM and CDR2 as ANQGSEA. The CDR3 DNA follows: TGCAGCGTTGAAGGGTCCAGGGTGGATGAAAAACTGTTTTTT. Protein: CSVEGSRVDEKLFF.

The rearrangement joins TRBV15 to TRBJ2-7, with 10 bases aligning to TRBD1. Losses at the gene ends were 2 bases for V and 6 bases for J; bases not matched to a gene: 4. Germline loops: CDR1 LNHNV, CDR2 YYDKDF (reference sequence). The CDR3 covers 14 residues. CDR3 sequence reads: CATSRPGTGAEQYF. DNA for the CDR3: TGTGCCACCAGCAGACCCGGGACAGGGGCCGAGCAGTACTTC.

The chain uses TRBV11-2 and TRBJ2-3, with D possibly matching TRBD2 (6 bases). This CDR3 is built from 13 residues. Trimming pared 8 bases from V and 5 bases from J, leaving 14 bases between. CDR1 and CDR2 (germline): SGHAT, FQNNGV. The CDR3 sequence: CASSGTGGDTQYF. CDR3 bases: TGTGCCAGCTCCGGGACTGGCGGAGATACGCAGTATTTT. Full variable domain (remainder filled in from reference TRBV11-2 and TRBJ2-3): EAGVAQSPRYKIIEKRQSVAFWCNPISGHATLYWYQQILGQGPKLLIQFQNNGVVDDSQLPKDRFSAERLKGVDSTLKIQPAKLEDSAVYLCASSGTGGDTQYFGPGTRLTVL.

The V and J genes are TRBV4-2 and TRBJ2-1; TRBD2 matches at 14 bases. The germline CDR1 and CDR2 sequences are LGHNA and YNFKEQ. The V gene end was trimmed by 4 bases and the J gene end by 7 bases; junction bases not matched to a gene: 6. The CDR3 has 16 residues. CDR3 DNA: TGTGCCAGCAGCCTCAGACTAGCGGGAGGGGGGAATGAGCAGTTCTTC. This encodes CASSLRLAGGGNEQFF.

The V and J genes are TRBV24-1 and TRBJ1-2, with a tentative D call TRBD1 (5 bases). Germline V gene data show CDR1 as KGHDR and CDR2 as SFDVKD. V was cut by 1 base and J by 2 bases, with 13 bases left in between. The CDR3 runs to 16 residues. CDR3 nucleotide sequence: TGTGCCACCAGTGATTTAGATACTGCAGGGAACTATGGCTACACCTTC. Translated: CATSDLDTAGNYGYTF.

The DNA for the CDR3 is TGCGCCAGCAGCTTGATGATGGGCCGGGAGGTCTACAATGAGCAGTTCTTC. Translated: CASSLMMGREVYNEQFF. This chain joins TRBV5-1 and TRBJ2-1; 7 nucleotides match TRBD2. V gave up 1 base and J gave up 3 bases; unmatched junction bases: 10. Germline loops: CDR1 SGHRS, CDR2 YFSETQ. The CDR3 extends over 17 amino acids. The full variable domain, rest sourced from reference TRBV5-1 and TRBJ2-1, is KAGVTQTPRYLIKTRGQQVTLSCSPISGHRSVSWYQQTPGQGLQFLFEYFSETQRNKGNFPGRFSGRQFSNSRSEMNVSTLELGDSALYLCASSLMMGREVYNEQFFGPGTRLTVL.

The chain is built from TRBV7-9 and TRBJ2-3; D gene unclear. The CDR3 sequence is 15 residues long. Per the germline V gene, CDR1 is SEHNR and CDR2 is FQNEAQ (reference sequence). V lost 0 bases to trimming and J lost 0 bases, with 7 bases between them. CDR3 DNA: TGTGCCAGCAGCTTAGCACCGCGAAGCACAGATACGCAGTATTTT. Its translation: CASSLAPRSTDTQYF. Together with reference TRBV7-9 and TRBJ2-3, the CDR3 gives the full variable domain: DTGVSQNPRHKITKRGQNVTFRCDPISEHNRLYWYRQTLGQGPEFLTYFQNEAQLEKSRLLSDRFSAERPKGSFSTLEIQRTEQGDSAMYLCASSLAPRSTDTQYFGPGTRLTVL.

The genes are TRBV6-4 and TRBJ2-1; 8 bases agree with TRBD2. Germline values: CDR1 MRHNA, CDR2 SNTAGT. The CDR3 loop spans 15 amino acids. V gave up 6 bases and J gave up 7 bases; unmatched junction bases: 11. CDR3 sequence (DNA): TGTGCCAGCAGCTCACTAGCGGTGCCAGGGAATGAGCAGTTCTTC. Translation gives CASSSLAVPGNEQFF.

The rearrangement links TRBV4-1 to TRBJ1-1, with 9 bases aligning to TRBD1. After removal of 1 base from V and 2 bases from J, the junction contained 5 bases not matched to a gene. This CDR3 has 16 residues. The germline V gene encodes CDR1 MGHRA and CDR2 YSYEKL. CDR3 region: CASSQGRGQGNTEAFF. The DNA of the CDR3 is TGCGCCAGCAGCCAAGGGCGGGGACAGGGTAACACTGAAGCTTTCTTT.

This chain links TRBV4-2 with TRBJ2-7; 14 bases align to TRBD2. The CDR3 length is 18 residues. Trimming at V came to 2 bases and at J to 0 bases, leaving 6 bases not matched to a gene. CDR1 and CDR2 (germline): LGHNA, YNFKEQ. Here the CDR3 reads CASSQRLAGGPYSYEQYF. The DNA of the CDR3 is TGTGCCAGCAGCCAACGACTAGCGGGGGGGCCTTACTCCTACGAGCAGTACTTC.

This clone has just one count. The chain couples TRBV5-1 to TRBJ2-5; 7 bases agree with TRBD1. Losses at the gene ends were 3 bases for V and 4 bases for J; bases not matched to a gene: 9. The CDR3 runs to 15 residues. Per germline, CDR1 SGHRS and CDR2 YFSETQ. The CDR3 DNA sequence: TGCGCCAGCAGCTCCTCCCAGGGACAGTTAGAGACCCAGTACTTC. Its protein is CASSSSQGQLETQYF.

This chain uses TRBV18 with TRBJ1-1; no firm D call. CDR1 KGHSH and CDR2 LQKENI come from the germline V gene. This CDR3 is built from 12 residues. The V end was cut by 3 bases, the J end by 7 bases, with 9 bases between. CDR3 bases: TGTGCCAGCTCACCTCTCGCGGGTGAAGCTTTCTTT. Translating gives CASSPLAGEAFF.

The chain links TRBV7-2 to TRBJ2-5; D unclear. CDR1 and CDR2 from the germline V gene are SGHTA and FQGNSA. CDR3 size: 14 residues. V dropped 3 bases and J dropped 1 base, with 9 bases sitting between them. The CDR3 region has the DNA TGTGCCAGCAGCTTGGCAGGTCTCCAAGAGACCCAGTACTTC. It specifies CASSLAGLQETQYF.

This chain links TRBV4-2 with TRBJ2-4; 13 nucleotides match TRBD2. This CDR3 region has 16 residues. The V segment lost 4 bases and the J segment 6 bases; nucleotides outside the gene matches: 6. Germline V gene sequence: CDR1 LGHNA, CDR2 YNFKEQ. In DNA, the CDR3 is TGTGCCAGCAGCCTCACTAGCGGGGGGGACAGAAACATTCAGTACTTC. As protein: CASSLTSGGDRNIQYF.

This clone was seen only a few times. This CDR3 is CATSDPRGDRGSNEQFF. The DNA for the CDR3 is TGTGCCACCAGTGACCCTCGGGGGGACAGGGGTAGCAATGAGCAGTTCTTC. The chain combines TRBV24-1 with TRBJ2-1; 10 bases line up with TRBD1. The CDR3 runs 17 residues. Germline V gene lookup returns CDR1 KGHDR and CDR2 SFDVKD. V was pared by 4 bases and J by 6 bases, with 11 bases of the junction left unmatched.

The J gene is TRBJ2-7, the V gene TRBV10-3, with a weak D call TRBD1 (6 bases). Germline loops: CDR1 ENHRY, CDR2 SYGVKD. This CDR3 is 14 amino acids long. Trimming left V 3 bases short and J 6 bases short, with 15 bases between. Here the CDR3 DNA reads TGTGCCATCAGTGACGGTGGGGGCGCGGGCGAGCAGTACTTC. Translating gives CAISDGGGAGEQYF.

The chain links TRBV19 to TRBJ2-2, with TRBD2 identical over 9 bases. The germline V gene has CDR1 LNHDA and CDR2 SQIVND (reference sequence). The CDR3 length is 15 residues. Trimming took 5 bases from V and 2 from J; bases not matched to a gene: 3. CDR3 nucleotides: TGTGCCAGTAGTCGGACTAGCGTTAACACCGGGGAGCTGTTTTTT. Residues: CASSRTSVNTGELFF.

V and J are TRBV28 and TRBJ1-3; 7 nucleotides agree with TRBD1. The J segment lost 11 bases and the V segment lost 5 bases, leaving 9 bases of the junction unmatched. CDR3 length: 13 residues. Germline CDR1 MDHEN, CDR2 SYDVKM. The CDR3 region has the DNA TGTGCCAGCAGTACGACAGGGAGGTATGCCATATATTTT. Its translation is CASSTTGRYAIYF.

The rearrangement joins TRBV30 to TRBJ2-3; D is possibly TRBD2 (6 bases). V was clipped by 7 bases and J by 0 bases, with 17 bases between them. The CDR3 is 15 residues long. Per the germline V gene, CDR1 is GTSNPN and CDR2 is SVGIG (reference sequence). The CDR3 reads CASDTGLRSTDTQYF. The CDR3 DNA follows: TGTGCCTCGGACACGGGACTCCGAAGCACAGATACGCAGTATTTT.

This clone was recorded a few times. The chain recombines TRBV21-1 with TRBJ2-1; the table assigns TRBD2, which was not confirmed against the DNA. TRBV21-1 is flagged as a pseudogene. The CDR3 covers 17 residues. The CDR3 here is CASSKGASGRLYNEQFF. The CDR3 DNA follows: TGTGCCAGCAGCAAAGGGGCTAGCGGGAGACTTTACAATGAGCAGTTCTTC.

V is TRBV7-9 and J is TRBJ1-2; perhaps TRBD1 as D (5 bases). The V end lost 0 bases, the J end lost 3 bases, and 5 bases lay between the germline ends. CDR1 is SEHNR and CDR2 is FQNEAQ in the germline V gene (reference sequence). This CDR3 has 13 amino acids. The CDR3 region is CASSLAGDYGYTF. For the CDR3, the DNA is TGTGCCAGCAGCTTAGCAGGGGACTATGGCTACACCTTC.

The chain recombines TRBV6-5 with TRBJ2-3; TRBD2 aligns across 7 bases. The CDR3 sequence is 15 residues long. CDR1 and CDR2 (germline): MNHEY, SVGAGI. V lost 2 bases and J lost 3; bases outside the gene matches: 5. The CDR3 here is CASSYERGGTDTQYF. CDR3 DNA: TGTGCCAGCAGTTACGAGAGGGGAGGGACAGATACGCAGTATTTT.

This clone is labeled as medium-sized. The rearrangement links TRBV10-3 to TRBJ2-3, with D maybe TRBD2 (6 bases). Trimming took 3 bases from V and 4 from J, leaving 23 bases between them. The CDR3 covers 18 residues. CDR1 and CDR2 from the germline V gene are ENHRY and SYGVKD. The CDR3 loop is CAISDPRDSGARSDTQYF. The CDR3 DNA reads TGTGCCATCAGTGACCCCCGGGACTCAGGCGCGCGGTCAGATACGCAGTATTTT.

This sequence joins TRBV18 and TRBJ2-1; 7 positions agree with TRBD1. This CDR3 has 14 amino acids. In germline, CDR1 is KGHSH, CDR2 LQKENI. Trimming took 3 bases from V and 9 from J; bases not matched to a gene: 8. The CDR3 sequence is CASSPRGRGSEQFF. As DNA, the CDR3 is TGTGCCAGCTCACCGAGGGGGCGTGGGAGTGAGCAGTTCTTC.

The genes are TRBV5-1 and TRBJ2-3; the match to TRBD1 covers 7 bases. This CDR3 has 14 residues. V dropped 4 bases and J dropped 5; count of bases not matched to a gene: 7. Germline lookup yields CDR1 SGHRS and CDR2 YFSETQ. The CDR3 DNA reads TGCGCCAGCAGCCACGACAGGGTAGTAGATACGCAGTATTTT. Translated: CASSHDRVVDTQYF. Using reference TRBV5-1 and TRBJ2-3 for the parts outside the CDR3, the full variable domain is KAGVTQTPRYLIKTRGQQVTLSCSPISGHRSVSWYQQTPGQGLQFLFEYFSETQRNKGNFPGRFSGRQFSNSRSEMNVSTLELGDSALYLCASSHDRVVDTQYFGPGTRLTVL.

This chain joins TRBV19 and TRBJ2-7; 7 nucleotides agree with TRBD2. Germline V gene sequence: CDR1 LNHDA, CDR2 SQIVND (reference sequence). V was clipped by 6 bases and J by 3 bases; unmatched bases: 5. The length of the CDR3 is 13 residues. CDR3: CASRGAGDYEQYF. CDR3 DNA: TGTGCCAGTAGAGGGGCGGGGGACTACGAGCAGTACTTC.